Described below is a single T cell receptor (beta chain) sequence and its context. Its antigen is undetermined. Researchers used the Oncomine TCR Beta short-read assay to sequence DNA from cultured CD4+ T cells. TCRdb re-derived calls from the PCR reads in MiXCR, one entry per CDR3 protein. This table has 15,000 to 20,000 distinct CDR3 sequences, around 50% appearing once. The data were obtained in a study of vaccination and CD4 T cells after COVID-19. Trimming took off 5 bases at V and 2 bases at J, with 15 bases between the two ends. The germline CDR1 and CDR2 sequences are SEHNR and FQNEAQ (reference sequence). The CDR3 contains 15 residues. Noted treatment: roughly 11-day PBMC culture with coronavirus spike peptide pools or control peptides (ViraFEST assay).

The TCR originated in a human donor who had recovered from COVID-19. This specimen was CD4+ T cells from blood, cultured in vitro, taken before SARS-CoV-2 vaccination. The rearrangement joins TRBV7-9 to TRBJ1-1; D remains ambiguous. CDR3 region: CASSENGRDNTEAFF. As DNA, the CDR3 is TGTGCCAGCAGCGAGAATGGCAGAGACAACACTGAAGCTTTCTTT.